These 13 T cell receptor beta chains were all obtained from the same sample, sequenced in a study of type 1 regulatory T cells. Their antigen targets remain unknown. Findings of the study overall: Type 1 regulatory T cells had a more restricted TCR repertoire than non-type 1 regulatory T cells.

TCRdb re-called the reads through MiXCR, storing one row per CDR3 protein. The profile shows approximately 77,000 distinct CDR3 sequences, around 21% of them singletons. The specimen was cultured type 1 regulatory T (Tr1) cells, either the whole culture or a sorted fraction (not recorded which). Receptor source: a human donor in good health.

The chain employs TRBV29-1 and TRBJ1-1; no clear D gene. CDR1 is SQVTM and CDR2 is ANQGSEA in the germline V gene. Trimming removed 1 base at V and 6 bases at J, with 6 bases between. The CDR3 loop spans 11 amino acids. CDR3 amino acids: CSVEGWSEAFF. CDR3 nucleotides: TGCAGCGTTGAAGGTTGGTCTGAAGCTTTCTTT.

This clonotype came up many times. This chain connects TRBV12-3 or TRBV12-4 to TRBJ1-6; the D is unclear. The V end lost 3 bases, the J end lost 6 bases, and 9 bases lay between the germline ends. CDR3 length: 14 amino acids. As DNA, the CDR3 is TGTGCCAGCAGTTTCTTGGGTATTAATTCACCCCTCCACTTT. As protein: CASSFLGINSPLHF.

The chain couples TRBV20-1 to TRBJ2-3, with 7 positions matching TRBD2. The J segment lost 5 bases and the V segment lost 3 bases, leaving 8 bases of the junction unmatched. The CDR3 sequence is 14 residues long. The germline CDR1 and CDR2 sequences are DFQATT and SNEGSKA (reference sequence). As DNA, the CDR3 is TGCAGTGCTAGGAGGGCGGGAGCGCGAGATACGCAGTATTTT. It codes for CSARRAGARDTQYF.

In its sample, this clonotype was seen a few times. V is TRBV5-1 and J is TRBJ2-1; D remains unclear. The CDR3 contains 11 residues. Germline V gene sequence: CDR1 SGHRS, CDR2 YFSETQ. With 3 bases removed from V and 5 bases from J, the gap between germline ends came to 3 bases. CDR3 in amino acids: CASSSHNEQFF. The DNA for the CDR3 is TGCGCCAGCAGCTCTCACAATGAGCAGTTCTTC. The variable domain in full, with the rest retrieved from reference TRBV5-1 and TRBJ2-1, is KAGVTQTPRYLIKTRGQQVTLSCSPISGHRSVSWYQQTPGQGLQFLFEYFSETQRNKGNFPGRFSGRQFSNSRSEMNVSTLELGDSALYLCASSSHNEQFFGPGTRLTVL.

For this clonotype: Mismatch with germline at one junction end may stem from a read error. The chain is built from TRBV28 and TRBJ1-6, with 10 bases aligning to TRBD1. The CDR3 covers 14 residues. The germline CDR1 and CDR2 sequences are MDHEN and SYDVKM. The CDR3: CASSLGQGHSPLNF. The CDR3 region has the DNA TGTGCCAGTAGTTTGGGACAGGGGCATTCACCCCTCAACTTT.

This clonotype showed up just a few times. The rearrangement joins TRBV5-1 to TRBJ2-1; 14 positions agree with TRBD2. The CDR3 totals 16 residues. J lost 9 bases, V lost 3 bases, and 8 bases had no gene match. CDR1 SGHRS and CDR2 YFSETQ come from the germline V gene. The CDR3 loop is CASSSTGLAGEGEQFF. Written as DNA, the CDR3 is TGCGCCAGCAGCTCCACGGGACTAGCGGGAGAGGGTGAGCAGTTCTTC.

This clonotype was seen only a few times. This chain links TRBV18 with TRBJ1-1; D unclear. CDR3 length equals 14 residues. Germline V gene lookup returns CDR1 KGHSH and CDR2 LQKENI. The ends were cut back, 3 bases at V and 3 bases at J, with 11 bases in the middle. The chain's CDR3 is CASSPQRADTEAFF. CDR3 DNA sequence: TGTGCCAGCTCACCCCAGAGGGCCGACACTGAAGCTTTCTTT. Complete variable domain (other parts from reference TRBV18 and TRBJ1-1): NAGVMQNPRHLVRRRGQEARLRCSPMKGHSHVYWYRQLPEEGLKFMVYLQKENIIDESGMPKERFSAEFPKEGPSILRIQQVVRGDSAAYFCASSPQRADTEAFFGQGTRLTVV.

This clonotype was seen more than once but under ten times. The CDR3 protein is CAISWGRLAETQYF. The CDR3 bases are TGTGCCATCTCATGGGGGCGATTAGCGGAGACCCAGTACTTC. V is TRBV5-4 and J is TRBJ2-5; D is possibly TRBD1 (6 bases). Germline loops: CDR1 SGHNT, CDR2 YYREEE (reference sequence). V lost 9 bases and J 5 bases, leaving 20 bases between the germline ends. The CDR3 is 14 amino acids.

This chain joins TRBV7-9 and TRBJ2-5; 7 bases map to TRBD2. The CDR3 contains 13 residues. Germline V gives CDR1 SEHNR, CDR2 FQNEAQ (reference sequence). V was clipped by 4 bases and J by 5 bases; unmatched bases: 4. CDR3 nucleotide sequence: TGTGCCAGCAGCTCCGCGGGAGCGGAGACCCAGTACTTC. It is translated as CASSSAGAETQYF. Full variable domain (remainder filled in from reference TRBV7-9 and TRBJ2-5): DTGVSQNPRHKITKRGQNVTFRCDPISEHNRLYWYRQTLGQGPEFLTYFQNEAQLEKSRLLSDRFSAERPKGSFSTLEIQRTEQGDSAMYLCASSSAGAETQYFGPGTRLLVL.

This clonotype was seen a handful of times. CDR3 residues: CASSEQGAWNEQFF. The CDR3 DNA follows: TGTGCCAGCAGTGAACAGGGGGCATGGAATGAGCAGTTCTTC. This chain joins TRBV2 and TRBJ2-1; TRBD1 agrees at 8 bases. J lost 7 bases, V lost 2 bases, and 4 bases had no gene match. The germline gives CDR1 SNHLY, CDR2 FYNNEI. CDR3 size: 14 residues.

This clonotype has ten or more counts. CDR3 sequence reads: CASSLVGSNTEAFF. DNA for the CDR3: TGCGCCAGCAGCTTGGTAGGATCGAACACTGAAGCTTTCTTT. The genes are TRBV5-1 and TRBJ1-1; no clear D. The V end lost 0 bases, the J end lost 1 base, and 7 bases lay between the germline ends. There are 14 residues in the CDR3. Per germline, CDR1 SGHRS and CDR2 YFSETQ.

CDR3 nucleotides: TGTGCCACCAATAGGGACATCGGGCCCGGGGAGCTGTTTTTT. Protein product: CATNRDIGPGELFF. The chain carries TRBV15 and TRBJ2-2; possibly TRBD1 for D (6 bases). Germline lookup yields CDR1 LNHNV and CDR2 YYDKDF (reference sequence). The ends were cut back, 7 bases at V and 6 bases at J, with 15 bases in the middle. This CDR3 has 14 residues.

This clonotype turned up a few times. V and J are TRBV12-3 or TRBV12-4 and TRBJ2-3, with D unresolved. The V end lost 2 bases, the J end lost 6 bases, and 12 bases lay between the germline ends. CDR3 length: 14 residues. The CDR3 reads CASSLNSVGDTQYF. The CDR3 nucleotides read TGTGCCAGCAGTTTAAACTCTGTTGGCGATACGCAGTATTTT.